These 30 T cell receptor beta chains came from one sample sequenced in a study of regulatory T cells in long-lasting Graves disease. Time point given: newly diagnosed GD, antithyroid drugs for less than 3 months. Isolated PBMC RNA provided the starting material for the TCR library. Arm-PCR of CDR3 regions and iRepertoire HTBI primers were used to build TCR beta libraries. TCRdb independently ran MiXCR on the multiplex PCR reads; one entry per CDR3 protein. This table has hundreds of thousands of distinct CDR3 sequences, over 15% appearing once. A further study also used this sample, focusing on T cells in Graves' hyperthyroidism and ophthalmopathy.

This sample comprised peripheral blood mononuclear cells (PBMCs), obtained at new diagnosis, from a patient treated with antithyroid drugs. Source of these receptors: a woman in her twenties or thirties with Graves disease.

This clonotype has ten or more counts. The rearrangement links TRBV27 to TRBJ1-5; TRBD1 matches 9 bases. The CDR3 extends over 14 amino acids. Germline lookup yields CDR1 MNHEY and CDR2 SMNVEV (reference sequence). Trimming cost V 5 bases and J 6 bases; bases outside gene matches: 5. The CDR3 sequence is CASSQTGGRQPQHF. The CDR3 coding sequence is TGTGCCAGCAGTCAAACAGGGGGCCGTCAGCCCCAGCATTTT.

This clonotype was observed many times. The rearrangement links TRBV3-1 to TRBJ2-1, with 9 bases matching TRBD1. The CDR3 covers 15 residues. Trimming at V came to 1 base and at J to 7 bases, leaving 5 bases not matched to a gene. The germline V gene encodes CDR1 LGHDT and CDR2 YNNKEL (reference sequence). The CDR3 DNA follows: TGTGCCAGCAGCCAAGTCCAGACAGGGGGTAATGAGCAGTTCTTC. Protein sequence: CASSQVQTGGNEQFF.

The chain joins TRBV5-1 to TRBJ2-5; 12 nucleotides line up with TRBD2. Trimming at V came to 0 bases and at J to 4 bases, leaving 10 bases not matched to a gene. The germline CDR1 and CDR2 sequences are SGHRS and YFSETQ. The CDR3 sequence is 18 residues long. The CDR3 nucleotides are TGCGCCAGCAGCTTGGGACTAGCGGGAGCCAGAAAGATAGAGACCCAGTACTTC. It translates to CASSLGLAGARKIETQYF. Based on the CDR3 plus reference TRBV5-1 and TRBJ2-5, the full variable domain is KAGVTQTPRYLIKTRGQQVTLSCSPISGHRSVSWYQQTPGQGLQFLFEYFSETQRNKGNFPGRFSGRQFSNSRSEMNVSTLELGDSALYLCASSLGLAGARKIETQYFGPGTRLLVL.

The chain is built from TRBV10-2 and TRBJ1-3; tentatively, D is TRBD1 (6 bases). The CDR3 has 18 residues. The germline V gene has CDR1 WSHSY and CDR2 SAAADI. Trimming left V 7 bases short and J 0 bases short, with 22 bases between. In DNA form, the CDR3 reads TGCGCCAGCACCGAAAACGAACCTGGGGGCGCCTCTGGAAACACCATATATTTT. Translating it yields CASTENEPGGASGNTIYF.

This clonotype appeared many times. One end of the junction is discordant with germline, which a read error may explain. The chain carries TRBV28 and TRBJ1-6; 7 positions match TRBD1. The CDR3 has 12 amino acids. Germline loops: CDR1 MDHEN, CDR2 SYDVKM. The CDR3 region has the DNA TGTGCCAGCAGTTTAGCCAGGACAGGCTCGGATTTT. Encoded protein: CASSLARTGSDF.

This clonotype was observed a few times. The rearrangement links TRBV7-2 to TRBJ2-5; TRBD2 might be the D (5 bases). V shed 1 base and J shed 10 bases, with 16 bases lying between them. The V gene's germline CDR1 is SGHTA and CDR2 FQGNSA. The CDR3 has 14 residues. CDR3 bases: TGTGCCAGCAGCTTAGGGACTTATAAGAGAGTCCAGTACTTC. Translated: CASSLGTYKRVQYF.

This clonotype was observed at least ten times. The gene calls are TRBV27 and TRBJ1-4, with unresolved D. Trimming took 5 bases from V and 8 from J, leaving 15 bases between them. Germline V gives CDR1 MNHEY, CDR2 SMNVEV (reference sequence). The CDR3 is made up of 14 amino acids. CDR3 nucleotides: TGTGCCAGCAGTCCCGGGAGGCGATGGGAAAAACTGTTTTTT. Its translation: CASSPGRRWEKLFF.

A word on this clonotype: This may be a read error: a much more frequent sequence differs by one nucleotide. This chain links TRBV2 with TRBJ1-6; 7 bases agree with TRBD1. The CDR3 sequence is 16 residues long. V lost 5 bases to trimming and J lost 1 base; unmatched junction nucleotides: 5. Germline V gene data show CDR1 as SNHLY and CDR2 as FYNNEI. The CDR3, as DNA: TGTGCCAGCAGTCGAGAACAGGGGTCCTATAATTCACCCCTCCACTTT. As protein: CASSREQGSYNSPLHF.

The chain employs TRBV28 and TRBJ1-1; D uncertain. Deletions cut 5 bases from V and 6 bases from J, with 13 bases between. Germline loops: CDR1 MDHEN, CDR2 SYDVKM. This CDR3 region has 13 residues. CDR3: CASSNSIGPEAFF. The CDR3 bases are TGTGCCAGCAGTAACTCGATAGGTCCTGAAGCTTTCTTT.

This clonotype was seen many times. The chain combines TRBV20-1 with TRBJ2-7; unclear D gene. The CDR3 loop spans 11 amino acids. Germline V gene lookup returns CDR1 DFQATT and CDR2 SNEGSKA (reference sequence). V was clipped by 1 base and J by 4 bases, with 5 bases between them. CDR3 DNA: TGCAGTGCTAGAGGATCATACGAGCAGTACTTC. Its translation is CSARGSYEQYF.

The table lists this clonotype with many counts. The gene calls are TRBV2 and TRBJ2-2; no reliable D call. With 6 bases removed from V and 1 base from J, the gap between germline ends came to 9 bases. Germline assignment: CDR1 SNHLY and CDR2 FYNNEI. This CDR3 contains 14 residues. The CDR3 nucleotides read TGTGCCAGCAGACCGACACAGAACACCGGGGAGCTGTTTTTT. Amino acid sequence: CASRPTQNTGELFF.

Note on this clonotype: This clone may be a read error of a much larger clone one base away. The gene calls are TRBV14 and TRBJ2-5; TRBD2 aligns across 15 bases. CDR3 size: 16 residues. From germline, CDR1 is SGHDN and CDR2 FVKESK. The V gene end was trimmed by 4 bases and the J gene end by 4 bases; junction bases not matched to a gene: 4. CDR3 nucleotides: TGTGCCAGCAGCCTTGGACTAGCGGGAGGGCCAGAGACCCAGTACTTC. Protein sequence: CASSLGLAGGPETQYF.

Ten or more counts support this clonotype. The chain joins TRBV5-1 to TRBJ1-4; D is uncertain. The V end was cut by 4 bases, the J end by 2 bases, with 12 bases between. This CDR3 is 15 amino acids long. The germline gives CDR1 SGHRS, CDR2 YFSETQ. Written as DNA, the CDR3 is TGCGCCAGCAGCCCCTACCGGGCCACTAATGAAAAACTGTTTTTT. Translating gives CASSPYRATNEKLFF.

The chain carries TRBV20-1 and TRBJ2-3; weak D call: TRBD2 (6 bases). The CDR3 totals 13 residues. Trimming pared 4 bases from V and 2 bases from J, leaving 10 bases between. Germline V gene lookup returns CDR1 DFQATT and CDR2 SNEGSKA (reference sequence). CDR3 sequence: CSATRDFTDTQYF. The CDR3 DNA sequence: TGCAGTGCTACCCGGGACTTCACAGATACGCAGTATTTT.

This clonotype was found many times. The V call is TRBV24-1, the J call TRBJ2-2; D is undetermined. This CDR3 is built from 15 residues. Germline CDR1 and CDR2: KGHDR and SFDVKD. V was shortened by 6 bases and J by 1 base, with 11 bases between the two germline ends. The chain's CDR3 is CATSSPRVNTGELFF. The DNA of the CDR3 is TGTGCCACCAGTTCTCCTCGGGTGAACACCGGGGAGCTGTTTTTT.

The table lists this clonotype with many counts. CDR3 in amino acids: CASSPPGIAGGSYNEQFF. DNA of the CDR3: TGTGCCAGCTCACCACCGGGCATAGCGGGAGGCTCCTACAATGAGCAGTTCTTC. V and J are TRBV18 and TRBJ2-1, with TRBD2 identical over 10 bases. The V gene's germline CDR1 is KGHSH and CDR2 LQKENI. The CDR3 is 18 amino acids. V gave up 0 bases and J gave up 0 bases; unmatched junction bases: 5.

Ten or more counts support this clonotype. The rearrangement joins TRBV10-3 to TRBJ2-7; D could derive from TRBD1 or TRBD2 (5 bases each). Germline V gene data show CDR1 as ENHRY and CDR2 as SYGVKD. V shed 0 bases and J shed 6 bases, with 18 bases lying between them. CDR3 size: 16 residues. CDR3 DNA: TGTGCCATCAGTGAGTCACCGGGGCCGGGGCTTTCCGAGCAGTACTTC. This gives the protein CAISESPGPGLSEQYF.

This clonotype has ten or more counts. The rearrangement joins TRBV3-1 to TRBJ1-1, with unresolved D. The germline V and J ends were trimmed by 1 base and 0 bases, with 9 bases remaining between them. The germline V gene encodes CDR1 LGHDT and CDR2 YNNKEL (reference sequence). The CDR3 loop spans 15 amino acids. In nucleotides, the CDR3 is TGTGCCAGCAGCCAAGGGGCTCTCATGAACACTGAAGCTTTCTTT. Its translation is CASSQGALMNTEAFF.

This rearrangement joins TRBV19 to TRBJ2-6; D ambiguous. V lost 7 bases to trimming and J lost 1 base, with 17 bases between them. This CDR3 is 17 amino acids long. The germline V gene has CDR1 LNHDA and CDR2 SQIVND (reference sequence). The DNA for the CDR3 is TGTGCCAGTATTTCCCATATATTGAAATCTGGGGCCAACGTCCTGACTTTC. Translation gives CASISHILKSGANVLTF. The whole variable domain, filled in from reference TRBV19 and TRBJ2-6, reads DGGITQSPKYLFRKEGQNVTLSCEQNLNHDAMYWYRQDPGQGLRLIYYSQIVNDFQKGDIAEGYSVSREKKESFPLTVTSAQKNPTAFYLCASISHILKSGANVLTFGAGSRLTVL.

This clonotype was seen ten or more times. This rearrangement joins TRBV28 to TRBJ2-7, with TRBD2 identical over 13 bases. J lost 3 bases, V lost 3 bases, and 2 bases had no gene match. Germline CDR1 reads MDHEN; CDR2 reads SYDVKM. CDR3 length equals 15 residues. The DNA for the CDR3 is TGTGCCAGCAGTTTCTGGACTAGCGGGAGCTACGAGCAGTACTTC. Translated, it gives CASSFWTSGSYEQYF.

In its sample, this clonotype was seen many times. This chain connects TRBV18 to TRBJ2-1, with D unresolved. The CDR3 is 17 residues long. Germline CDR1 KGHSH, CDR2 LQKENI. The V gene lost 3 bases and the J gene lost 0 bases, with 15 bases spanning the gap. The CDR3 DNA sequence: TGTGCCAGCTCACCCGCAGCCGGGTTTAGCTCCTACAATGAGCAGTTCTTC. Translating gives CASSPAAGFSSYNEQFF.

This clonotype was detected only a few times. This chain connects TRBV28 to TRBJ2-4, with 9 bases that match TRBD2. V shed 5 bases and J 5 bases; nucleotides not matched to a gene: 7. Germline V gives CDR1 MDHEN, CDR2 SYDVKM. The CDR3 covers 15 residues. The chain's CDR3 is CASSRLAELENIQYF. The CDR3, as DNA: TGTGCCAGCAGTCGACTAGCGGAGCTTGAAAACATTCAGTACTTC.

The sample holds many counts of this clonotype. The V call is TRBV20-1, the J call TRBJ2-3; TRBD2 agrees at 10 bases. Germline V CDR1 and CDR2: DFQATT, SNEGSKA (reference sequence). This CDR3 region has 14 residues. V shed 1 base, J shed 4 bases, and the junction held 2 bases outside the gene matches. The CDR3 DNA reads as TGCAGTGCTAGAGCCGGGACTAGCGCAGATACGCAGTATTTT. This sequence encodes CSARAGTSADTQYF.

In its sample, this clonotype was seen a few times. V and J are TRBV2 and TRBJ2-3, with 8 nucleotides matching TRBD2. Trimming took 7 bases from V and 5 from J; bases not matched to a gene: 5. The germline V gene encodes CDR1 SNHLY and CDR2 FYNNEI. This CDR3 contains 13 residues. CDR3 residues: CASTGRAEDTQYF. CDR3 nucleotide sequence: TGTGCCAGCACCGGGAGGGCGGAAGATACGCAGTATTTT.

This clonotype appeared many times. The chain has TRBV12-3 or TRBV12-4 and TRBJ2-7, with a possible D match to TRBD1 (5 bases). V lost 5 bases, J lost 7 bases, and 9 bases lay in between. This CDR3 is 11 amino acids long. CDR3 in amino acids: CASSDRLEQYF. The CDR3 DNA reads as TGTGCCAGCAGTGACAGACTTGAGCAGTACTTC.

The CDR3 reads CASSAQGFYNEQFF. The DNA of the CDR3 is TGTGCCAGCAGCGCACAGGGTTTCTACAATGAGCAGTTCTTC. V gene TRBV11-2 combines with J gene TRBJ2-1; TRBD1 might be the D (6 bases). In germline, CDR1 is SGHAT, CDR2 FQNNGV. This CDR3 comprises 14 residues. Trimming left V 5 bases short and J 3 bases short, with 11 bases between.

The rearrangement uses TRBV9 and TRBJ2-7; 7 bases agree with TRBD2. J was trimmed by 6 bases and V by 0 bases; bases with no gene match: 9. Germline values: CDR1 SGDLS, CDR2 YYNGEE. The CDR3 covers 15 residues. The CDR3 loop reads CASSVDRAGVGEQYF. The CDR3 DNA follows: TGTGCCAGCAGCGTAGACCGTGCGGGAGTTGGCGAGCAGTACTTC.

The table lists this clonotype with a few counts. The rearrangement links TRBV3-1 to TRBJ2-3; a possible D gene is TRBD2 (6 bases). Trimming left V 4 bases short and J 4 bases short, with 24 bases between. This CDR3 has 18 amino acids. Germline V gene sequence: CDR1 LGHDT, CDR2 YNNKEL (reference sequence). CDR3 sequence: CASSPKDLRDFVADTQYF. As DNA, the CDR3 is TGTGCCAGCAGCCCAAAGGACTTGCGGGACTTCGTCGCAGATACGCAGTATTTT.

A few counts support this clonotype. The rearrangement uses TRBV4-1 and TRBJ2-3; D might be TRBD1 (5 bases). This CDR3 region has 15 residues. Trimming stripped 3 bases from V and 4 bases from J, with 14 bases between. The germline V gene encodes CDR1 MGHRA and CDR2 YSYEKL. The CDR3 protein is CASSQETVVADTQYF. DNA of the CDR3: TGCGCCAGCAGCCAGGAGACAGTCGTAGCAGATACGCAGTATTTT.

This clonotype was observed many times. The chain links TRBV2 to TRBJ2-2; D remains unclear. The V end was cut by 4 bases, the J end by 5 bases, with 11 bases between. The CDR3 has 14 residues. Germline V gives CDR1 SNHLY, CDR2 FYNNEI. Here the CDR3 DNA reads TGTGCCAGCAGTGCCCTTTTCGGGACCGGGGAGCTGTTTTTT. Its protein product is CASSALFGTGELFF.